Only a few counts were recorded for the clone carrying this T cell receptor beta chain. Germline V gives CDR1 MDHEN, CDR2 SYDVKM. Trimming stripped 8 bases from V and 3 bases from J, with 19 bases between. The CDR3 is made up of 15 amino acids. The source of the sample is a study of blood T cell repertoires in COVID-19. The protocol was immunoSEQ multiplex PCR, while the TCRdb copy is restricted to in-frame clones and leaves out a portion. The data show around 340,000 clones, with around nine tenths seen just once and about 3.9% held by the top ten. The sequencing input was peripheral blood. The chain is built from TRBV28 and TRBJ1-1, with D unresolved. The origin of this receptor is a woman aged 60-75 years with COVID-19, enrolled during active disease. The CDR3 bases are TGTGCCAGCTTCGCGACCGGGGATACTCACACTGAAGCTTTCTTT. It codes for CASFATGDTHTEAFF. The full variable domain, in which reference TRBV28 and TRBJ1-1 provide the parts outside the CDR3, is DVKVTQSSRYLVKRTGEKVFLECVQDMDHENMFWYRQDPGLGLRLIYFSYDVKMKEKGDIPEGYSVSREKKERFSLILESASTNQTSMYLCASFATGDTHTEAFFGQGTRLTVV.